The text below deals with one T cell receptor beta chain. What it binds is not known. This record comes from a study of a mutant IDH1 vaccine in newly diagnosed glioma. Time point meaning: week 5, during vaccination. Doses of 300 ug of mutant IDH1 20-mer peptide were given with topical imiquimod. Assay used: immunoSEQ multiplex PCR; TCRdb lists only in-frame clones, some missing. The sample records 70,000 to 100,000 clones, 91% being singletons. This CDR3 region has 12 residues. Germline CDR1 and CDR2: MDHEN and SYDVKM. Trimming left V 10 bases short and J 5 bases short, with 14 bases between. The genes are TRBV28 and TRBJ1-1, with D perhaps matching TRBD1 (5 bases). This sample comprised PBMCs, obtained from a glioma patient whose treatment included an IDH1 peptide vaccine. This receptor was taken from a woman in her forties or fifties with glioma. For the CDR3, the DNA is TGTGCCACCCAGGTGGGGGGTACTGAAGCTTTCTTT. The encoded protein is CATQVGGTEAFF. The full variable domain, its missing parts supplied by reference TRBV28 and TRBJ1-1, is DVKVTQSSRYLVKRTGEKVFLECVQDMDHENMFWYRQDPGLGLRLIYFSYDVKMKEKGDIPEGYSVSREKKERFSLILESASTNQTSMYLCATQVGGTEAFFGQGTRLTVV.